These 20 T cell receptor beta chains originate from one sample sequenced in a study of technical replicates of blood from a handful of donors. The repertoire was sequenced with immunoSEQ multiplex PCR; TCRdb's copy has only in-frame clones and lacks some. The sample records approximately 94,000 clones, 96% being singletons. Sequencing used T cells isolated from PBMCs. Receptors were obtained from a human donor in good health.

In this sample, this clone is medium-sized. The chain recombines TRBV6-6 with TRBJ1-1; D ambiguous. Per the germline V gene, CDR1 is MNHNY and CDR2 is SVGAGI (reference sequence). This CDR3 has 11 residues. Between the trimmed V and J ends, which lost 6 bases and 5 bases, there was a span of 7 bases. CDR3 sequence (DNA): TGTGCCAGCAGGACGAGGACTGAAGCTTTCTTT. Protein: CASRTRTEAFF.

The V and J genes are TRBV6-6 and TRBJ2-7, with 8 bases that match TRBD2. V dropped 4 bases and J dropped 0; count of bases not matched to a gene: 5. Germline V gene data show CDR1 as MNHNY and CDR2 as SVGAGI (reference sequence). The CDR3 is 15 amino acids. The CDR3 spells CASSSTREGSYEQYF. The CDR3 DNA follows: TGTGCCAGCAGTTCCACCCGGGAGGGCTCCTACGAGCAGTACTTC.

This chain connects TRBV9 to TRBJ2-2, with 11 nucleotides matching TRBD2. CDR3 length: 15 residues. The V gene's germline CDR1 is SGDLS and CDR2 YYNGEE. V was pared by 2 bases and J by 6 bases, with 3 bases of the junction left unmatched. In DNA, the CDR3 is TGTGCCAGCAGCGTGGGGGGACTAGCGGCCGGGGAGCTGTTTTTT. This encodes CASSVGGLAAGELFF.

The DNA for the CDR3 is TGTGCCAGCAGTTGGGCACTAGCCGGGGAGCTGTTTTTT. It yields the protein CASSWALAGELFF. The rearrangement joins TRBV6-5 to TRBJ2-2; D is possibly TRBD2 (5 bases). Germline CDR1 reads MNHEY; CDR2 reads SVGAGI. The V and J ends lost 4 bases and 6 bases respectively, with 9 bases between them. The CDR3 totals 13 residues.

V gene TRBV2 combines with J gene TRBJ2-7; tentative D call: TRBD2 (6 bases). This CDR3 is built from 11 residues. Germline CDR1 SNHLY, CDR2 FYNNEI. The germline V and J ends were trimmed by 5 bases and 13 bases, with 15 bases remaining between them. The DNA of the CDR3 is TGTGCCAGCAGTCCCGGGGTAGCGGTTTACTTC. Translation: CASSPGVAVYF.

The CDR3 is CASSDSAGGYNEQFF. The CDR3 DNA sequence: TGTGCCAGCAGTGACTCAGCGGGAGGGTACAATGAGCAGTTCTTC. The chain couples TRBV6-4 to TRBJ2-1; 10 nucleotides agree with TRBD2. V was pared by 0 bases and J by 4 bases, with 0 bases of the junction left unmatched. CDR3 size: 15 residues. Germline V gene lookup returns CDR1 MRHNA and CDR2 SNTAGT.

This chain uses TRBV19 with TRBJ2-7; TRBD2 agrees at 12 bases. Trimming removed 8 bases from V and 7 bases from J; junction bases left unmatched: 6. Germline loops: CDR1 LNHDA, CDR2 SQIVND (reference sequence). The CDR3 is 13 amino acids. CDR3 coding DNA: TGTGCCAGTTCTAGCGGGAGGGCTCTGGAGCAGTACTTC. Translating gives CASSSGRALEQYF.

The chain is built from TRBV7-3 and TRBJ2-2; TRBD1 might be the D (6 bases). CDR3 length: 14 amino acids. V gave up 5 bases and J gave up 6 bases, with 13 bases separating them. The germline gives CDR1 SGHTA, CDR2 FQGTGA. CDR3 sequence (DNA): TGTGCCAGCAGCCGTTTACAGGGAGCCGGGGAGCTGTTTTTT. It translates to CASSRLQGAGELFF.

V is TRBV10-1 and J is TRBJ2-4; D remains ambiguous. Germline V gene lookup returns CDR1 WNHNN and CDR2 SYGVQD (reference sequence). The V end was cut by 4 bases, the J end by 7 bases, with 11 bases between. This CDR3 is 13 amino acids long. The CDR3 sequence: CASSGSIGNIQYF. CDR3 nucleotides: TGCGCCAGCAGTGGGAGTATCGGGAACATTCAGTACTTC.

Here the CDR3 DNA reads TGTGCCAGCAGCAACCAGGGTTTTCAGCCCCAGCATTTT. This encodes CASSNQGFQPQHF. The rearrangement joins TRBV5-6 to TRBJ1-5, with D perhaps TRBD1 (5 bases). Germline CDR1 reads SGHDT; CDR2 reads YYEEEE. This CDR3 comprises 13 residues. The V and J ends lost 4 bases and 6 bases respectively, with 11 bases between them. Based on the CDR3 plus reference TRBV5-6 and TRBJ1-5, the full variable domain is DAGVTQSPTHLIKTRGQQVTLRCSPKSGHDTVSWYQQALGQGPQFIFQYYEEEERQRGNFPDRFSGHQFPNYSSELNVNALLLGDSALYLCASSNQGFQPQHFGDGTRLSIL.

The chain employs TRBV7-3 and TRBJ2-7; 8 bases map to TRBD2. After removal of 5 bases from V and 0 bases from J, the junction contained 0 bases not matched to a gene. Germline V gene lookup returns CDR1 SGHTA and CDR2 FQGTGA. The length of the CDR3 is 13 residues. The CDR3 coding sequence is TGTGCCAGCAGCCGGGGGGGCTCCTACGAGCAGTACTTC. Translating it yields CASSRGGSYEQYF.

The rearrangement links TRBV7-3 to TRBJ1-1, with unresolved D. Germline CDR1 is SGHTA and CDR2 is FQGTGA. The ends were cut back, 5 bases at V and 4 bases at J, with 17 bases in the middle. This CDR3 has 15 residues. The CDR3 region is CASSRGTELGTEAFF. DNA for the CDR3: TGTGCCAGCAGCCGGGGAACAGAGCTAGGCACTGAAGCTTTCTTT.

In DNA form, the CDR3 reads TGTGCCAGCAGCATTGGGACTGTAGCGTCGGAAGAGCAGTACTTC. Translating it yields CASSIGTVASEEQYF. The chain joins TRBV7-8 to TRBJ2-7, with D tentatively TRBD2 (6 bases). V lost 5 bases to trimming and J lost 7 bases, with 21 bases between them. The V gene's germline CDR1 is SGHVS and CDR2 FQNEAQ. The CDR3 length is 15 residues.

The genes are TRBV7-3 and TRBJ2-2; D might be TRBD2 (6 bases). CDR1 and CDR2 (germline): SGHTA, FQGTGA. Trimming took 2 bases from V and 4 from J, leaving 11 bases between them. This CDR3 is 15 amino acids long. CDR3 DNA sequence: TGTGCCAGCAGCTTACCCGGGAGCGGCACCGGGGAGCTGTTTTTT. As protein: CASSLPGSGTGELFF. Combining the CDR3 with reference TRBV7-3 and TRBJ2-2 gives the whole variable domain GAGVSQTPSNKVTEKGKYVELRCDPISGHTALYWYRQSLGQGPEFLIYFQGTGAADDSGLPNDRFFAVRPEGSVSTLKIQRTERGDSAVYLCASSLPGSGTGELFFGEGSRLTVL.

This clone was observed a single time. The rearrangement uses TRBV7-9 and TRBJ2-5, with D tentatively TRBD2 (6 bases). This CDR3 spans 15 amino acids. CDR1 is SEHNR and CDR2 is FQNEAQ in the germline V gene (reference sequence). The V end lost 2 bases, the J end lost 2 bases, and 12 bases lay between the germline ends. The CDR3 DNA is TGTGCCAGCAGCTTAACTGGCGGGAAACAAGAGACCCAGTACTTC. This codes for CASSLTGGKQETQYF. Full variable domain (rest looked up from reference TRBV7-9 and TRBJ2-5): DTGVSQNPRHKITKRGQNVTFRCDPISEHNRLYWYRQTLGQGPEFLTYFQNEAQLEKSRLLSDRFSAERPKGSFSTLEIQRTEQGDSAMYLCASSLTGGKQETQYFGPGTRLLVL.

The V gene is TRBV2, the J gene TRBJ2-1, with 8 nucleotides matching TRBD1. The CDR3 contains 13 residues. V shed 7 bases, J shed 8 bases, and the junction held 7 bases outside the gene matches. The germline gives CDR1 SNHLY, CDR2 FYNNEI. The CDR3 loop is CASNDRGIDEQFF. DNA of the CDR3: TGTGCCAGCAACGACAGGGGAATCGATGAGCAGTTCTTC.

The chain has TRBV6-5 and TRBJ2-7; TRBD1 aligns across 11 bases. In germline, CDR1 is MNHEY, CDR2 SVGAGI. This CDR3 comprises 15 residues. Unmatched junction bases numbered 7, after V lost 7 bases and J lost 2 bases. This CDR3 reads CASTGGQGAPYEQYF. CDR3 bases: TGTGCCAGCACCGGTGGACAGGGGGCTCCCTACGAGCAGTACTTC.

CDR3 in amino acids: CASSPTSGSSGANVLTF. The CDR3 DNA reads TGTGCCAGCTCACCTACTAGCGGAAGCTCTGGGGCCAACGTCCTGACTTTC. The rearrangement uses TRBV18 and TRBJ2-6; 8 nucleotides align to TRBD2. The length of the CDR3 is 17 residues. CDR1 KGHSH and CDR2 LQKENI come from the germline V gene. The V gene end was trimmed by 3 bases and the J gene end by 0 bases; junction bases not matched to a gene: 4.

This sequence joins TRBV28 and TRBJ2-3; D possibly corresponds to TRBD1 (6 bases). Between the trimmed V and J ends, which lost 1 base and 6 bases, there was a span of 17 bases. The CDR3 is 16 amino acids. CDR1 is MDHEN and CDR2 is SYDVKM in the germline V gene. DNA for the CDR3: TGTGCCAGCAGTTTATTCACCCCGTTACAGGGTGATACGCAGTATTTT. Its translation: CASSLFTPLQGDTQYF.

This clone was recorded a few times. The chain joins TRBV28 to TRBJ2-7; tentatively, D is TRBD1 (7 bases). This CDR3 spans 17 amino acids. Germline V lookup: CDR1 MDHEN, CDR2 SYDVKM. The V end lost 5 bases, the J end lost 4 bases, and 24 bases lay between the germline ends. CDR3 sequence reads: CASSPNTNRGGRYEQYF. The CDR3, as DNA: TGTGCCAGCAGTCCGAACACCAACAGGGGAGGTAGATACGAGCAGTACTTC.